This paragraph reports one T cell receptor beta chain. TCRdb's copy holds only in-frame clones and misses some; the assay was immunoSEQ multiplex PCR. The sample consists of roughly 110,000 clones, 80% to 90% of them appearing once. These data belong to a study of blood T cell repertoires in COVID-19. The CDR3 runs 17 residues. The V gene's germline CDR1 is LGHDT and CDR2 YNNKEL (reference sequence). J lost 4 bases, V lost 2 bases, and 9 bases had no gene match. This clonotype originated in a man aged 35-49 years with acute or convalescent COVID-19. Specimen: peripheral blood. The rearrangement uses TRBV3-1 (or the pseudogene TRBV3-2) and TRBJ2-3; TRBD2 agrees at 10 bases. The CDR3 nucleotides read TGTGCCAGCAGCCAACGGAGCGGGGGGGAGTCATCAGATACGCAGTATTTT. As protein: CASSQRSGGESSDTQYF.